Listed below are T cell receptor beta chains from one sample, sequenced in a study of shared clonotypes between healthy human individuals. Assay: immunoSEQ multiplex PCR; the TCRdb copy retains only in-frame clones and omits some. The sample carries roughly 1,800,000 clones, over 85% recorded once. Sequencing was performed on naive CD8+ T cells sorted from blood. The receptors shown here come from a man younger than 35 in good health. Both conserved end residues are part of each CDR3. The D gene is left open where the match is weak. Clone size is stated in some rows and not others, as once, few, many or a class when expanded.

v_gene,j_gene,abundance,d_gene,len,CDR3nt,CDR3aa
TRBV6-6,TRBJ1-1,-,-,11,TGTGCCAGCAGGGTGGTTCTTGAAGCTTTCTTT,CASRVVLEAFF
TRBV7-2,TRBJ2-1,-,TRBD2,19,TGTGCCAGCAGTTTTAGGAGACTAGCGGGAGCGGTGGACTACAATGAGCAGTTCTTC,CASSFRRLAGAVDYNEQFF
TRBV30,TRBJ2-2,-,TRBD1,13,TGTGCCAAGGGACAGGGAAACACCGGGGAGCTGTTTTTT,CAKGQGNTGELFF
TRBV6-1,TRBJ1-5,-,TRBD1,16,TGTGCCAGCAGTGAAGCCCGGGACAGCGTCAATCAGCCCCAGCATTTT,CASSEARDSVNQPQHF
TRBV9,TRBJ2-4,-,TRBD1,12,TGTGCCAGCAGCCCAGGACAGGGAATCATGTACTTC,CASSPGQGIMYF
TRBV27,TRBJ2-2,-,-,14,TGTGCCAGCAGTTTGGTCAGGGGCGCCGGGGAGCTGTTTTTT,CASSLVRGAGELFF
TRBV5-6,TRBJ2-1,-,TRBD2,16,TGTGCCAGCAGCTTTTGGACTAGCGGCTCCTACAATGAGCAGTTCTTC,CASSFWTSGSYNEQFF
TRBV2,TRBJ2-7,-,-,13,TGTGCCTTAAACCCACAGGAACACTACGAGCAGTACTTC,CALNPQEHYEQYF
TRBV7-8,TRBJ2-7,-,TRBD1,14,TGTGCCAGCAGCGCTTGGACAGGGAGCACGGAGCAGTACTTC,CASSAWTGSTEQYF
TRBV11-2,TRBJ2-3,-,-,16,TGTGCCAGCAGCTTACCCGCCGCGGGTGGCACAGATACGCAGTATTTT,CASSLPAAGGTDTQYF
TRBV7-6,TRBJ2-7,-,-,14,TGTGCCAGCAGCTTGAACGGGGGAGCTGACGAGCAGTACTTC,CASSLNGGADEQYF
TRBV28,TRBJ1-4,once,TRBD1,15,TGTGCCAGCAGTACAGGGGTATCAACTAATGAAAAACTGTTTTTT,CASSTGVSTNEKLFF
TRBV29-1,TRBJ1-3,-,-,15,TGCAGCGTTGAAGAGGAGGTGAGCTCTGGAAACACCATATATTTT,CSVEEEVSSGNTIYF
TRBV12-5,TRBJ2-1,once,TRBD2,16,TGTGCTAGTGGTCCCTGGGCGGGAGAGGACTACAATGAGCAGTTCTTC,CASGPWAGEDYNEQFF
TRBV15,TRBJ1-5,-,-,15,TGTGCCACCAGCAGAGCTGACACTAGCAATCAGCCCCAGCATTTT,CATSRADTSNQPQHF
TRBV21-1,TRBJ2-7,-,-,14,TGTGCCAGCATCCTTCGGGGACGTTATCTCGAGCAGTACTTC,CASILRGRYLEQYF
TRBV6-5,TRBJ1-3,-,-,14,TGTGCCAGCAGTTACGGGGGGACTGGAAACACCATATATTTT,CASSYGGTGNTIYF
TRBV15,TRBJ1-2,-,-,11,TGTGCCACCAGCAGAATCAACGGCTACACCTTC,CATSRINGYTF
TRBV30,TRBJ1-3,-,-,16,TGTGCCTGGAGACCGAGGGGGAGCGATGTTGGAAACACCATATATTTT,CAWRPRGSDVGNTIYF
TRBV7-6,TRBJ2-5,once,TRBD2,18,TGTGCCAGCAGCTTCTCGCATCTAGCGGGAGACCCCCAAGAGACCCAGTACTTC,CASSFSHLAGDPQETQYF
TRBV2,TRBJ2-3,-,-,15,TGTGCCAGCAGCTCGGGACGAGAGGGGCCAGATACGCAGTATTTT,CASSSGREGPDTQYF
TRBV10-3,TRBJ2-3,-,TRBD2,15,TGTGCCATCAGCCGGACTAGTGGTAGCACAGATACGCAGTATTTT,CAISRTSGSTDTQYF
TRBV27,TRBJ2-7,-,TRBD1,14,TGTGCCAGCAGTGTGGGACAGGGAAGGTACGAGCAGTACTTC,CASSVGQGRYEQYF
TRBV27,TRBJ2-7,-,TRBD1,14,TGTGCCAGCAGTTCCTCCGGGACAGGGTTCGAGCAGTACTTC,CASSSSGTGFEQYF
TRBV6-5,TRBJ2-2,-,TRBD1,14,TGTGCCAGCAGTTACGGGACAGTCACCGGGGAGCTGTTTTTT,CASSYGTVTGELFF
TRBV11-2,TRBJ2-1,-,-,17,TGTGCCAGCAGCTTAGCTGGCGGGACCCTCCGGGTCCATGAGCAGTTCTTC,CASSLAGGTLRVHEQFF
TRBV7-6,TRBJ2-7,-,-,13,TGTGCCAGCAGCCTGGGGATGGACTACGAGCAGTACTTC,CASSLGMDYEQYF
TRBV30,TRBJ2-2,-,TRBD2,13,TGTGCCCTAGGGGCGGGAGGACCCGGGGAGCTGTTTTTT,CALGAGGPGELFF
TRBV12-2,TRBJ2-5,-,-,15,TGTGCAAGTCGCTTAGCGTCAACAGCCCAAGAGACCCAGTACTTC,CASRLASTAQETQYF
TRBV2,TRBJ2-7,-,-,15,TGTGCCAGCAAGGGCCCGGGTGGTAGCCCCAACGAGCAGTACTTC,CASKGPGGSPNEQYF
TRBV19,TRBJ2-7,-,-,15,TGTGCCAGTAGCCCTGGGACAGAGGGACTATACGAGCAGTACTTC,CASSPGTEGLYEQYF
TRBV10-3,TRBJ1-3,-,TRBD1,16,TGTGCCATCAGTGAGTCTCCAGGGGGCTTTGTAAACACCATATATTTT,CAISESPGGFVNTIYF
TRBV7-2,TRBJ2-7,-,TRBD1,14,TGTGCCAGCAGCTACGGGGACAGGGGTTACGAGCAGTACTTC,CASSYGDRGYEQYF
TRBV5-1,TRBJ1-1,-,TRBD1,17,TGCGCCAGCAGCCTATATACAGGGGGCATCGGTCCCACTGAAGCTTTCTTT,CASSLYTGGIGPTEAFF
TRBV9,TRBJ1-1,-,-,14,TGTGCCAGCAGCGTAGGAGGGCTGGGCACTGAAGCTTTCTTT,CASSVGGLGTEAFF